These 6 T cell receptor beta chains were all obtained from the same sample, sequenced in a study of blood T cell repertoires in COVID-19 (dated by TCRdb to the early 2020s). The library was generated by the immunoSEQ multiplex PCR assay. TCRdb holds this immuneACCESS table with in-frame rearrangements only. Some clones are missing; in checked studies, unresolved V genes explain under half, and the rest has no known cause. For this sample the table gives 270,000 or so clones, of which around 86% were detected only once. About 2.6% of the sample is held by the ten biggest clonotypes. Material: PBMCs or T cells enriched from blood (not recorded which). These receptors were collected from a woman aged 18-30 years who had recovered from COVID-19.

This sequence joins TRBV27 and TRBJ2-7; 7 positions agree with TRBD1. Trimming removed 5 bases from V and 4 bases from J; junction bases left unmatched: 8. In germline, CDR1 is MNHEY, CDR2 SMNVEV (reference sequence). The CDR3 sequence is 14 residues long. The CDR3 is CASSKGGAIYEQYF. The CDR3 DNA is TGTGCCAGCAGTAAAGGGGGCGCGATTTACGAGCAGTACTTC.

This chain joins TRBV4-1 and TRBJ1-1, with a weak D call TRBD1 (5 bases). V was cut by 0 bases and J by 4 bases, with 12 bases left in between. Germline V gene lookup returns CDR1 MGHRA and CDR2 YSYEKL. CDR3 length: 15 residues. CDR3 in amino acids: CASSQDRGISTEAFF. The CDR3 DNA reads as TGCGCCAGCAGCCAAGATCGGGGGATCAGCACTGAAGCTTTCTTT.

The gene calls are TRBV7-9 and TRBJ2-1, with TRBD2 matching over 13 bases. CDR3 length equals 16 residues. Germline lookup yields CDR1 SEHNR and CDR2 FQNEAQ (reference sequence). V lost 4 bases to trimming and J lost 6 bases; unmatched junction nucleotides: 6. CDR3 in amino acids: CASSSRTSGGRNEQFF. The CDR3 bases are TGTGCCAGCAGCTCCAGGACTAGCGGGGGACGCAATGAGCAGTTCTTC.

This chain uses TRBV11-3 with TRBJ2-1; D possibly corresponds to TRBD2 (6 bases). This CDR3 spans 15 amino acids. V was cut by 3 bases and J by 5 bases, with 14 bases left in between. Germline V lookup: CDR1 SGHNT, CDR2 YENEEA. The CDR3 region has the DNA TGTGCCAGCAGCTTTAGCGGACTCAGGGACAATGAGCAGTTCTTC. Translated: CASSFSGLRDNEQFF.

The CDR3 bases are TGTGCCAGCAGCACAGGTCTAAACACCGGGGAGCTGTTTTTT. Translation gives CASSTGLNTGELFF. J is TRBJ2-2 and V is TRBV5-4; a possible D gene is TRBD1 (5 bases). The germline V gene encodes CDR1 SGHNT and CDR2 YYREEE (reference sequence). The CDR3 has 14 amino acids. Trimming shortened V by 4 bases and J by 2 bases, and 9 bases separated the two germline ends.

The chain is built from TRBV7-9 and TRBJ2-1; 12 positions agree with TRBD2. The V gene's germline CDR1 is SEHNR and CDR2 FQNEAQ (reference sequence). V lost 4 bases, J lost 4 bases, and 5 bases stayed unmatched. This CDR3 spans 16 amino acids. The CDR3 DNA reads TGTGCCAGCAGCTCGGAAACTAGCGGGAGGTACAATGAGCAGTTCTTC. Encoded protein: CASSSETSGRYNEQFF.